This TCR beta chain was found in a study of shared clonotypes between healthy human individuals. A note on this clone: Its antigen is not identified. Other DNA sequences in the same sample also yield this CDR3.

The table came from immunoSEQ multiplex PCR; TCRdb's copy has only in-frame clones and leaves some out. The data show about 1,900,000 clones, less than 95% seen once. Terminally differentiated effector memory CD45RA+ cells were left out of the naive CD8 fraction, which was CD45RO-negative and positively selected for CCR7. Broader study findings: Inspection by rarefaction showed sorted-subset sequencing to be incomplete despite large depth.

This TCR was recovered from a man between 18 and 35 years old in good health. Sequenced input: naive CD8+ T cells sorted from blood.

As DNA, the CDR3 is TGTGCCAGCAGCTTAGGTGGACAGTACGAGCAGTACTTC. Translated, it gives CASSLGGQYEQYF. J is TRBJ2-7 and V is TRBV7-9; D is possibly TRBD1 (6 bases). V shed 1 base and J shed 4 bases, with 8 bases lying between them. There are 13 residues in the CDR3. The germline V gene has CDR1 SEHNR and CDR2 FQNEAQ (reference sequence).